The rows below give T cell receptor beta chains drawn from one sample of a study of cytomegalovirus exposure and HLA in healthy donors. The method was immunoSEQ multiplex PCR; TCRdb's version includes in-frame clones alone and lacks a portion of them. The sample shows fewer than 150,000 clones, about three quarters of them seen only once. Sequenced material: PBMCs. The receptors derive from a man aged 18 to 29 in good health and CMV-seronegative. CDR3s include the opening cysteine and the closing phenylalanine or tryptophan. The order of the fields is V gene, D gene, clone size, J gene, CDR3 DNA, CDR3 protein. D genes are given only for firm matches. Clone sizes are given selectively: once, few, many, or a class where the clone is expanded.

TRBV29-1,TRBD1,-,TRBJ2-7,TGCAGCGTTGAAGGGACAGGAGGATACGAGCAGTACTTC,CSVEGTGGYEQYF
TRBV5-1,TRBD1,-,TRBJ1-1,TGCGCCAGCAGGCCAACAGGGGGCAGGTACACTGAAGCTTTCTTT,CASRPTGGRYTEAFF
TRBV5-1,-,-,TRBJ1-1,TGCGCCAGCAGCTTGGTCCCGGGGGGCAACACTGAAGCTTTCTTT,CASSLVPGGNTEAFF
TRBV19,TRBD2,few,TRBJ2-1,TGTGCCAGTACCCATGCTGGGGGGGTCGAGCAGTTCTTC,CASTHAGGVEQFF
TRBV7-3,TRBD2,-,TRBJ2-7,TGTGCCAGCAGCTTGAGCGGGGACTACGAGCAGTACTTC,CASSLSGDYEQYF
TRBV5-3,TRBD1,few,TRBJ1-1,TGTGCCAGAAGAAGACAGGGGTTAACTGAAGCTTTCTTT,CARRRQGLTEAFF
TRBV7-8,TRBD2,-,TRBJ2-3,TGTGCCAGCAGTTCAACTAGCGGAGATACGCAGTATTTT,CASSSTSGDTQYF
TRBV7-9,-,few,TRBJ1-1,TGTGCCAGCAGCTTAGGGGTGGGCGAGGCTTTCTTT,CASSLGVGEAFF
TRBV7-9,TRBD1,-,TRBJ2-7,TGTGCCAGCAGCCCACCAACAGGGGTTAGCTCCTACGAGCAGTACTTC,CASSPPTGVSSYEQYF
TRBV6-1,-,-,TRBJ1-5,TGTGCCAGCAGTGATGAGTCCCGGGGGCCCCAGCATTTT,CASSDESRGPQHF
TRBV14,TRBD1,once,TRBJ2-7,TGTGCCAGCAGCCAAAGACAGGGTCTCTCCTACGAGCAGTACTTC,CASSQRQGLSYEQYF
TRBV5-1,-,-,TRBJ2-3,TGCGCCAGCAGTGACAGCTCCTTGCCTCCAGATACGCAGTATTTT,CASSDSSLPPDTQYF